These 15 T cell receptor beta chains were sequenced from one sample in a study of blood T cell repertoires in COVID-19. Sequencing used immunoSEQ multiplex PCR; TCRdb keeps in-frame clones, though not all of them. Of 200,000 to 250,000 clones listed, more than 80% were seen once; the top ten hold around 5.9%. The material sequenced was peripheral blood. All receptors derive from a human donor in a cohort sampled during active COVID-19.

V usage is TRBV29-1 and J usage is TRBJ1-2; TRBD1 aligns across 12 bases. The CDR3 extends over 13 amino acids. CDR1 is SQVTM, CDR2 ANQGSEA, per germline. J gave up 8 bases and V 7 bases, and 8 bases lay outside the gene matches. CDR3 region: CSGGPGQGAGYTF. The CDR3 bases are TGCAGCGGTGGACCGGGACAGGGGGCGGGCTACACCTTC.

This chain links TRBV7-2 with TRBJ2-5; tentatively, D is TRBD2 (6 bases). V lost 5 bases and J lost 5, with 12 bases in between. There are 13 residues in the CDR3. The germline CDR1 and CDR2 sequences are SGHTA and FQGNSA. CDR3 sequence reads: CASSGRNGETQYF. The CDR3, as DNA: TGTGCCAGCAGCGGGAGGAACGGGGAGACCCAGTACTTC.

This clone appeared once. The CDR3 is CASRGDTSGTYEQYF. The CDR3 DNA follows: TGTGCCAGCAGGGGGGACACTAGCGGGACCTACGAGCAGTACTTC. This chain connects TRBV25-1 to TRBJ2-7; 10 bases fit TRBD2. This CDR3 spans 15 amino acids. J lost 2 bases, V lost 6 bases, and 7 bases had no gene match. Germline V gene data show CDR1 as MGHDK and CDR2 as SYGVNS.

Many counts were recorded for this clone. The genes are TRBV11-2 and TRBJ1-4; D uncertain. The V end lost 3 bases, the J end lost 0 bases, and 11 bases lay between the germline ends. This CDR3 has 16 residues. From germline, CDR1 is SGHAT and CDR2 FQNNGV. The chain's CDR3 is CASSLVTASTNEKLFF. The DNA for the CDR3 is TGTGCCAGCAGCTTGGTTACAGCCTCAACTAATGAAAAACTGTTTTTT.

This rearrangement joins TRBV24-1 to TRBJ2-5, with TRBD1 identical over 10 bases. The CDR3 sequence is 15 residues long. The V gene's germline CDR1 is KGHDR and CDR2 SFDVKD. V trimming: 4 bases; J trimming: 4 bases; junction bases outside the gene matches: 5. The CDR3 here is CATSDGTGAGETQYF. The CDR3 DNA sequence: TGTGCCACCAGTGACGGGACAGGGGCGGGAGAGACCCAGTACTTC.

The chain joins TRBV10-2 to TRBJ2-1; 8 bases match TRBD2. J gave up 7 bases and V 6 bases, and 8 bases lay outside the gene matches. Germline assignment: CDR1 WSHSY and CDR2 SAAADI. CDR3 size: 14 residues. This CDR3 reads CASSAGTSGNEQFF. CDR3 coding DNA: TGCGCCAGCAGCGCCGGGACTAGTGGTAATGAGCAGTTCTTC.

The chain recombines TRBV6-5 with TRBJ1-5; 7 bases agree with TRBD1. Germline V gives CDR1 MNHEY, CDR2 SVGAGI. The CDR3 runs 14 residues. V shed 6 bases, J shed 5 bases, and the junction held 7 bases outside the gene matches. The CDR3 sequence is CASRFRDSYQPQHF. In DNA form, the CDR3 reads TGTGCCAGCAGGTTCCGGGACAGCTATCAGCCCCAGCATTTT.

The CDR3 is CAISEVTGDYEQYF. The CDR3, as DNA: TGTGCCATCAGTGAGGTCACAGGTGACTACGAGCAGTACTTC. V gene TRBV10-3 combines with J gene TRBJ2-7; perhaps TRBD1 as D (5 bases). The V gene lost 2 bases and the J gene lost 3 bases, with 11 bases spanning the gap. The CDR3 runs to 14 residues. Germline CDR1 is ENHRY and CDR2 is SYGVKD.

The chain employs TRBV5-8 and TRBJ1-6; 9 bases match TRBD1. The CDR3 runs to 16 residues. Germline CDR1 is SGHTS and CDR2 is YDEGEE. Trimming took 4 bases from V and 9 from J; bases not matched to a gene: 11. This CDR3 reads CASSLWGQGTGSPLHF. For the CDR3, the DNA is TGTGCCAGCAGCCTCTGGGGACAGGGAACGGGTTCACCCCTCCACTTT.

Only one count was recorded for this clone. This chain joins TRBV2 and TRBJ2-7; D not resolved. Trimming pared 2 bases from V and 4 bases from J, leaving 12 bases between. CDR1 is SNHLY and CDR2 is FYNNEI in the germline V gene. The CDR3 runs to 14 residues. CDR3 bases: TGTGCCAGCAGTGAATCGCTGAGTTGGTACGAGCAGTACTTC. The encoded protein is CASSESLSWYEQYF. The entire variable domain, with the rest obtained from reference TRBV2 and TRBJ2-7, is as follows: EPEVTQTPSHQVTQMGQEVILRCVPISNHLYFYWYRQILGQKVEFLVSFYNNEISEKSEIFDDQFSVERPDGSNFTLKIRSTKLEDSAMYFCASSESLSWYEQYFGPGTRLTVT.

This chain links TRBV2 with TRBJ2-5, with 11 nucleotides matching TRBD1. V shed 11 bases, J shed 1 base, and the junction held 6 bases outside the gene matches. In germline, CDR1 is SNHLY, CDR2 FYNNEI. CDR3 length equals 14 residues. In nucleotides, the CDR3 is TGTGCCGGGCAGGGGACAGGGGGCCAAGAGACCCAGTACTTC. Protein sequence: CAGQGTGGQETQYF.

This chain's CDR3 is CASRIRGHPQETQYF. The CDR3 DNA reads as TGTGCCAGCAGAATAAGGGGACACCCGCAAGAGACCCAGTACTTC. This chain connects TRBV3-1 (or the pseudogene TRBV3-2) to TRBJ2-5, with D possibly matching TRBD1 (6 bases). The V gene's germline CDR1 is LGHDT and CDR2 YNNKEL (reference sequence). V was shortened by 6 bases and J by 2 bases, with 16 bases between the two germline ends. The CDR3 covers 15 residues.

This chain connects TRBV6-5 to TRBJ1-3, with unresolved D. V lost 5 bases to trimming and J lost 0 bases, with 11 bases between them. CDR1 and CDR2 from the germline V gene are MNHEY and SVGAGI. This CDR3 is built from 15 residues. The CDR3 DNA reads as TGTGCCAGCAGTCGTGGTGCGAACTCTGGAAACACCATATATTTT. Protein sequence: CASSRGANSGNTIYF.

The rearrangement joins TRBV7-8 to TRBJ2-7; D may be TRBD2 (5 bases). With 9 bases removed from V and 0 bases from J, the gap between germline ends came to 18 bases. The CDR3 runs to 15 residues. CDR1 is SGHVS and CDR2 is FQNEAQ in the germline V gene. The chain's CDR3 is CASLPRREISYEQYF. DNA of the CDR3: TGTGCCAGTCTCCCTCGAAGGGAGATCTCCTACGAGCAGTACTTC.

The chain links TRBV14 to TRBJ2-5; D remains ambiguous. The CDR3 loop spans 13 amino acids. Trimming removed 2 bases at V and 3 bases at J, with 7 bases between. Germline V lookup: CDR1 SGHDN, CDR2 FVKESK. The DNA of the CDR3 is TGTGCCAGCAGCCAAAGCGAGGAAGAGACCCAGTACTTC. Encoded protein: CASSQSEEETQYF. The full variable domain, completed using reference TRBV14 and TRBJ2-5, is EAGVTQFPSHSVIEKGQTVTLRCDPISGHDNLYWYRRVMGKEIKFLLHFVKESKQDESGMPNNRFLAERTGGTYSTLKVQPAELEDSGVYFCASSQSEEETQYFGPGTRLLVL.